This T cell receptor beta chain stems from a study of blood T cell repertoires in COVID-19. This clone was counted between two and nine times. CDR1 SGHTA and CDR2 FQGNSA come from the germline V gene. V shed 5 bases and J shed 2 bases, with 12 bases lying between them. This CDR3 spans 15 amino acids. The table came from immunoSEQ multiplex PCR; TCRdb's copy has only in-frame clones and leaves some out. This sample yields around 80,000 clones, of which about 88% are seen a single time; 8.5% to 9.5% belongs to the top ten. This sequence was found in a human donor in a cohort sampled during active COVID-19. J is TRBJ2-2 and V is TRBV7-2, with a weak D call TRBD1 (6 bases). Sequencing was done on a sample of peripheral blood. CDR3 in DNA: TGTGCCAGCAGCCCGGGACACCATAACACCGGGGAGCTGTTTTTT. This translates into CASSPGHHNTGELFF.